What follows are 12 T cell receptor beta chains derived from one specimen sequenced in a study of cytomegalovirus exposure and HLA in healthy donors. The PCR employed 60 Vbeta primers together with 13 Jbeta primers. TCRdb keeps only in-frame clones here, not all; method: immunoSEQ multiplex PCR. The sample yields some 150,000 clones, 79% seen once. Sequences were obtained from PBMCs. The source of these receptors is a male donor in good health and CMV-seronegative.

This clone was observed a few times. The J gene is TRBJ2-2, the V gene TRBV5-6; possibly TRBD2 for D (6 bases). V lost 3 bases, J lost 4 bases, and 13 bases lay in between. The CDR3 loop spans 15 amino acids. Germline V CDR1 and CDR2: SGHDT, YYEEEE. The CDR3 DNA follows: TGTGCCAGCAGCTACGGGACCGGGGGCACCGGGGAGCTGTTTTTT. Translation gives CASSYGTGGTGELFF.

The rearrangement joins TRBV1 to TRBJ2-3; the table calls TRBD2, which could not be checked here. TRBV1 is described as a pseudogene. The CDR3 spans 17 residues. The CDR3 DNA follows: TGCACCAGCAGCCAAGATTCGGGGGGGGCTGGCACAGATACGCAGTATTTT. Its translation is CTSSQDSGGAGTDTQYF.

This clone occurred once. The chain links TRBV18 to TRBJ2-5; D is undetermined. CDR1 is KGHSH and CDR2 is LQKENI in the germline V gene. V was trimmed by 0 bases and J by 1 base, leaving 3 bases between them. This CDR3 contains 13 residues. As DNA, the CDR3 is TGTGCCAGCTCACCACCCAGCCAAGAGACCCAGTACTTC. Residues: CASSPPSQETQYF.

The gene calls are TRBV4-1 and TRBJ2-1; 11 bases are shared with TRBD2. Germline CDR1 is MGHRA and CDR2 is YSYEKL. The CDR3 is made up of 16 amino acids. With 4 bases clipped from V and 9 bases from J, the junction kept 11 bases outside the gene matches. This chain's CDR3 is CASSPVSGGAGFEQFF. DNA for the CDR3: TGCGCCAGCAGCCCGGTTAGCGGGGGGGCCGGTTTTGAGCAGTTCTTC.

This sequence joins TRBV4-1 and TRBJ2-7; D perhaps matches TRBD1 (6 bases). CDR3 size: 16 residues. With 1 base removed from V and 0 bases from J, the gap between germline ends came to 13 bases. Germline V gene lookup returns CDR1 MGHRA and CDR2 YSYEKL. The CDR3 bases are TGCGCCAGCAGCCAAGCGGGGCAGGGGCTCTCCTACGAGCAGTACTTC. This sequence encodes CASSQAGQGLSYEQYF.

Points on this clone: Other DNA sequences within the sample encode an identical CDR3. The chain carries TRBV18 and TRBJ1-1; a possible D gene is TRBD1 (5 bases). The CDR3 runs 13 residues. The germline V gene encodes CDR1 KGHSH and CDR2 LQKENI. Trimming removed 3 bases from V and 3 bases from J, with 8 bases in between. CDR3 DNA sequence: TGTGCCAGCTCACCTGGAGGGGACACTGAAGCTTTCTTT. Residues: CASSPGGDTEAFF.

The rearrangement links TRBV4-1 to TRBJ1-3, with TRBD1 as a possible D gene (5 bases). The CDR3 spans 17 residues. CDR1 and CDR2 (germline): MGHRA, YSYEKL. The V end was cut by 1 base, the J end by 3 bases, with 16 bases between. Here the CDR3 reads CASSQVSGGIGGNTIYF. The CDR3 nucleotides read TGCGCCAGCAGCCAAGTTTCGGGGGGGATAGGTGGAAACACCATATATTTT.

The chain carries TRBV7-8 and TRBJ2-5; perhaps TRBD2 as D (6 bases). Germline V gene lookup returns CDR1 SGHVS and CDR2 FQNEAQ. V lost 4 bases and J lost 0, with 9 bases in between. CDR3 size: 14 residues. CDR3 in amino acids: CASSYRDYQETQYF. CDR3 in DNA: TGTGCCAGCAGCTACCGGGACTACCAAGAGACCCAGTACTTC.

The chain combines TRBV10-3 with TRBJ2-1, with 7 positions matching TRBD2. The CDR3 length is 13 residues. Germline V gives CDR1 ENHRY, CDR2 SYGVKD. The V and J ends lost 10 bases and 7 bases, in that order; junction bases with no gene match: 10. For the CDR3, the DNA is TGTGCCACCTTTGCGGGGGTGAGGAATGAGCAGTTCTTC. Translation: CATFAGVRNEQFF.

The CDR3 nucleotides are TGTGCCAGCAGTGTTCAACTGTCCCATAAAGAGACCCAGTACTTC. Protein: CASSVQLSHKETQYF. The rearrangement links TRBV2 to TRBJ2-5; D is ambiguous. Germline V gene sequence: CDR1 SNHLY, CDR2 FYNNEI. V dropped 4 bases and J dropped 3 bases, with 15 bases sitting between them. The CDR3 runs 15 residues.

The chain combines TRBV10-3 with TRBJ2-1, with TRBD1 as a possible D gene (5 bases). From germline, CDR1 is ENHRY and CDR2 SYGVKD. V dropped 6 bases and J dropped 7 bases, with 10 bases sitting between them. There are 12 residues in the CDR3. The CDR3 nucleotides are TGTGCCATCAGCCCCAGGGTAAATGAGCAGTTCTTC. Its translation: CAISPRVNEQFF.

The CDR3 spells CAWSRTWQGATANEKLFF. The DNA for the CDR3 is TGTGCCTGGAGTCGAACTTGGCAGGGGGCGACAGCTAATGAAAAACTGTTTTTT. The rearrangement links TRBV30 to TRBJ1-4, with 8 bases that match TRBD1. The germline gives CDR1 GTSNPN, CDR2 SVGIG (reference sequence). V lost 2 bases, J lost 3 bases, and 14 bases stayed unmatched. This CDR3 contains 18 residues.